One sample yielded the 3 T cell receptor beta chains listed below, sequenced in a study of graft-versus-host responses after intestinal transplantation. These receptors lack a known antigen. Repertoires were generated with immunoSEQ multiplex PCR, while TCRdb's copy carries only in-frame clones and drops some. The table includes about 82,000 clones, approximately 89% detected once. Sample: unstimulated CD4+ T cells sorted from spleen or lymph node cells, taken before transplant. These receptors all stem from a human donor who was the organ donor for an intestinal transplant.

In nucleotides, the CDR3 is TGTGCCAGCAGCGTAGGGTCAGGGAGCAATCAGCCCCAGCATTTT. It encodes CASSVGSGSNQPQHF. This chain uses TRBV9 with TRBJ1-5, with D perhaps matching TRBD1 (5 bases). The CDR3 runs 15 residues. Between the trimmed V and J ends, which lost 0 bases and 1 base, there was a span of 8 bases. Germline-derived CDR1 and CDR2 are SGDLS and YYNGEE.

The J gene is TRBJ2-7, the V gene TRBV30; weak D call: TRBD2 (6 bases). The V gene lost 5 bases and the J gene lost 2 bases, with 13 bases spanning the gap. Germline-derived CDR1 and CDR2 are GTSNPN and SVGIG (reference sequence). The CDR3 spans 13 residues. CDR3 coding DNA: TGTGCCTGGTCGGGGGACCCTGCCTACGAGCAGTACTTC. Its protein is CAWSGDPAYEQYF.

This chain connects TRBV29-1 to TRBJ1-4, with D tentatively TRBD1 (5 bases). Germline V gene sequence: CDR1 SQVTM, CDR2 ANQGSEA. This CDR3 has 13 residues. V dropped 2 bases and J dropped 6 bases, with 10 bases sitting between them. In nucleotides, the CDR3 is TGCAGCGTTGAAAGTCCGGGGGATGAAAAACTGTTTTTT. This codes for CSVESPGDEKLFF.